The T cell receptor beta chain described here comes from a study of control samples from healthy donors and cancer patients. Some clones are missing from TCRdb's copy, which holds only in-frame ones; the method was immunoSEQ multiplex PCR. This sample has approximately 90,000 clones; about 87% occur once, and the top ten carry around 15%. Unmatched junction bases numbered 15, after V lost 4 bases and J lost 6 bases. Germline CDR1 reads SGHNT; CDR2 reads YYREEE (reference sequence). CDR3 length equals 17 residues. This clone is a singleton in its sample. This chain connects TRBV5-4 to TRBJ2-3; 9 nucleotides agree with TRBD2. Material: blood. This clonotype originated in an older woman in good health. CDR3 amino acids: CASSQDLPGTSLDTQYF. Here the CDR3 DNA reads TGTGCCAGCAGCCAGGACCTTCCCGGGACTAGCCTTGATACGCAGTATTTT.